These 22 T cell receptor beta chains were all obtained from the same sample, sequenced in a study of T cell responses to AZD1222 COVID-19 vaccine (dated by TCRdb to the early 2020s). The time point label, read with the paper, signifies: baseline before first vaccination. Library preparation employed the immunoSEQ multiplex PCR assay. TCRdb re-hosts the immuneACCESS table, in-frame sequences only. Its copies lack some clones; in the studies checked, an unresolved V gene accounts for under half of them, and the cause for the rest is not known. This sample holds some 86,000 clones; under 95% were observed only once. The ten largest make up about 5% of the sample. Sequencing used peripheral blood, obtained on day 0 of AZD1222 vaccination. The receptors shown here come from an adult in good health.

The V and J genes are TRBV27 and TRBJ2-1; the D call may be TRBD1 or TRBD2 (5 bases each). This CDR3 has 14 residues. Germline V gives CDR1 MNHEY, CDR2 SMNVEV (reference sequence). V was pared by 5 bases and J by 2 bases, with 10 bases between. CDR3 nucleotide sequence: TGTGCCAGCAGTCCTCAGGGACCCTACAATGAGCAGTTCTTC. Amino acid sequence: CASSPQGPYNEQFF.

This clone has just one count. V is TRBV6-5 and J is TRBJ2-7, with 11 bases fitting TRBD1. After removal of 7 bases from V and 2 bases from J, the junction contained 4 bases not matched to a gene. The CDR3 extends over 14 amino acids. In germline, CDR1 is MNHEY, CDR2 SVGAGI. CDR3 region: CASKRTGGTYEQYF. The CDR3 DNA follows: TGTGCCAGCAAGCGGACAGGGGGCACCTACGAGCAGTACTTC.

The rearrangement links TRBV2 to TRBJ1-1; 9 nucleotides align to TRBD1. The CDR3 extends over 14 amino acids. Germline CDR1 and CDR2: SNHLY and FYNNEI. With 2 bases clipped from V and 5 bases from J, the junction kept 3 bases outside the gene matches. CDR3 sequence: CASSEYRGLTEAFF. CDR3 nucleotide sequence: TGTGCCAGCAGTGAATACAGGGGGCTAACTGAAGCTTTCTTT.

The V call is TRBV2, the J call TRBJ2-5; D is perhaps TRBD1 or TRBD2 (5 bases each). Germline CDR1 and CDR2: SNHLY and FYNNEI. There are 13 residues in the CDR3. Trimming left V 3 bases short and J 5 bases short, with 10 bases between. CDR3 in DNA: TGTGCCAGCAGTGAGGGGGTAGGCGAGACCCAGTACTTC. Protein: CASSEGVGETQYF.

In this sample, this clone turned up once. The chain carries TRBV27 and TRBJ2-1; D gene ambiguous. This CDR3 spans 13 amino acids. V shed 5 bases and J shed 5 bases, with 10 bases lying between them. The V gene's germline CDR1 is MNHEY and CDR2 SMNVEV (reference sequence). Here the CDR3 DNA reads TGTGCCAGCAGTCCACCTAACGACAATGAGCAGTTCTTC. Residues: CASSPPNDNEQFF.

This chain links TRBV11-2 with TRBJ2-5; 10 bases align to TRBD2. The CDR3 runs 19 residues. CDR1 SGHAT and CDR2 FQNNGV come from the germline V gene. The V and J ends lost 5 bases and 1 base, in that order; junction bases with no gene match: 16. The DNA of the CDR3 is TGTGCCAGCAGCGAAGGGGCCTGGCTAGCGGGAGACGTCCAAGAGACCCAGTACTTC. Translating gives CASSEGAWLAGDVQETQYF.

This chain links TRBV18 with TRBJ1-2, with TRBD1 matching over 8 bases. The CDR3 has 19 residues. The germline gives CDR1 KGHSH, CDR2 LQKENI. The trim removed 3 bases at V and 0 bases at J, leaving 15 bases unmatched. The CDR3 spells CASSPYDQQETGANYGYTF. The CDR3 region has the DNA TGTGCCAGCTCACCGTACGACCAACAGGAGACAGGGGCTAACTATGGCTACACCTTC.

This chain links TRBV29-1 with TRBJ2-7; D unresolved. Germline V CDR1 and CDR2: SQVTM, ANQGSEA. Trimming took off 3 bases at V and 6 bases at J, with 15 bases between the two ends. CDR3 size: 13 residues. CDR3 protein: CSVEVPLSTEQYF. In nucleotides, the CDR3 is TGCAGCGTTGAGGTCCCCCTCTCTACCGAGCAGTACTTC.

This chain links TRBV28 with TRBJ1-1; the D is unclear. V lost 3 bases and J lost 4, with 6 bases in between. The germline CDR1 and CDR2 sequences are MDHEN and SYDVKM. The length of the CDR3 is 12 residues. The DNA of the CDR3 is TGTGCCAGCAGTTTGGTACGCACTGAAGCTTTCTTT. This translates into CASSLVRTEAFF.

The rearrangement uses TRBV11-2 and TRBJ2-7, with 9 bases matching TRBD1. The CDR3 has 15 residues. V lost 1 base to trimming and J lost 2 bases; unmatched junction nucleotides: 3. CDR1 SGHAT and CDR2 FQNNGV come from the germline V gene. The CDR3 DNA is TGTGCCAGCAGCTTAGTACAGGGGGCGGCCTACGAGCAGTACTTC. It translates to CASSLVQGAAYEQYF.

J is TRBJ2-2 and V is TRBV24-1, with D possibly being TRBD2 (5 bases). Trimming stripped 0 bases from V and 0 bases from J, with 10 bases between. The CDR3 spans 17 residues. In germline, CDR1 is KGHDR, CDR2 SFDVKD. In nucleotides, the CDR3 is TGTGCCACCAGTGATTTGGGAGGACCCGCGAACACCGGGGAGCTGTTTTTT. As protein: CATSDLGGPANTGELFF.

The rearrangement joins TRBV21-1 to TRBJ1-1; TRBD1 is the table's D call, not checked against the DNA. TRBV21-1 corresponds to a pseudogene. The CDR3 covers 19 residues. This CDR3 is CASSNEPRPSDRGNTEAFF. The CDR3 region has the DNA TGTGCCAGCAGCAACGAACCTCGCCCCTCTGACAGGGGAAACACTGAAGCTTTCTTT.

CDR3 coding DNA: TGTGCCAGCAGCATCACACAGGGTATCAGAGATTCACCCCTCCACTTT. Its protein is CASSITQGIRDSPLHF. The V and J genes are TRBV27 and TRBJ1-6, with D maybe TRBD1 (6 bases). Germline V gives CDR1 MNHEY, CDR2 SMNVEV (reference sequence). The CDR3 totals 16 residues. Trimming removed 6 bases from V and 8 bases from J, with 20 bases in between.

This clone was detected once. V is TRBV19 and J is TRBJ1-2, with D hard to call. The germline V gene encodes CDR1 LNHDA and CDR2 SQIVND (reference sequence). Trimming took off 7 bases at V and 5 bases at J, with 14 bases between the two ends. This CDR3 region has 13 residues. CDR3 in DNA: TGTGCCAGTACGGAAGAGAACAGTTATGGCTACACCTTC. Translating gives CASTEENSYGYTF.

The CDR3 region is CASSLSGLPGLAGAEQYF. As DNA, the CDR3 is TGTGCCAGCAGTTTATCTGGCCTGCCGGGACTAGCGGGAGCAGAGCAGTACTTC. The chain joins TRBV27 to TRBJ2-7; 14 nucleotides match TRBD2. The ends lost 0 bases at V and 7 bases at J; junction bases unmatched: 11. The CDR3 extends over 18 amino acids. CDR1 MNHEY and CDR2 SMNVEV come from the germline V gene (reference sequence).

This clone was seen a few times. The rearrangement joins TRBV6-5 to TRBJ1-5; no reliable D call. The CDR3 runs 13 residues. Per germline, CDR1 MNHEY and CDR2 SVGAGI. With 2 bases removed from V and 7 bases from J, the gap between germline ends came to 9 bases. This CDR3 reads CASSYGSRQPQHF. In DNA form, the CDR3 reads TGTGCCAGCAGTTACGGCAGTAGGCAGCCCCAGCATTTT.

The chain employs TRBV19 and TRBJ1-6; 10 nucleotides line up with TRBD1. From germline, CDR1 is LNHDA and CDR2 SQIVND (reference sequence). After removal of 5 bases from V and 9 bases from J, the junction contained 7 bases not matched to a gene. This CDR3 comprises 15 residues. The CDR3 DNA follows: TGTGCCAGTAGTTCCGAAGACAGGGGGCTTTCACCCCTCCACTTT. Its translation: CASSSEDRGLSPLHF.

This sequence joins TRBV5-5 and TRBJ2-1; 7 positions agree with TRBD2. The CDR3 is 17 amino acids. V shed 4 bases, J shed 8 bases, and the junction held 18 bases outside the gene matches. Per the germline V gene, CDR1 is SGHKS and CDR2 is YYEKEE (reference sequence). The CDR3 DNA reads TGTGCCAGCAGCCTCACTCTCCAACTAGCGAGCAGCGATGAGCAGTTCTTC. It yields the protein CASSLTLQLASSDEQFF.

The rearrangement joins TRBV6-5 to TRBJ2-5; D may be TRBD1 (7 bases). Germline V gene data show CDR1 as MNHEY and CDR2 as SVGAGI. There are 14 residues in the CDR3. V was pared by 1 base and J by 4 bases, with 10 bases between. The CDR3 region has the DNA TGTGCCAGCAGTTACTTCAGGGGGGCAGAGACCCAGTACTTC. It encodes CASSYFRGAETQYF.

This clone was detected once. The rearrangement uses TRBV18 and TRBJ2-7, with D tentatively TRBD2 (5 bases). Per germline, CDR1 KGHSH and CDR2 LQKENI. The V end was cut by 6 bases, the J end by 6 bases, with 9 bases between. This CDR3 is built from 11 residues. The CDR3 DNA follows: TGTGCCAGCTCGTCCCGGGGCGAGCAGTACTTC. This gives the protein CASSSRGEQYF.

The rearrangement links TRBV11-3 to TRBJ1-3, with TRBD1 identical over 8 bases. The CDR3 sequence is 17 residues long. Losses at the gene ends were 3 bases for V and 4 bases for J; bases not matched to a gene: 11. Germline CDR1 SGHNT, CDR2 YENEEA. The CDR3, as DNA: TGTGCCAGCAGCTTGTCGCCCTCGGGACAGGAAGGAAACACCATATATTTT. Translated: CASSLSPSGQEGNTIYF.

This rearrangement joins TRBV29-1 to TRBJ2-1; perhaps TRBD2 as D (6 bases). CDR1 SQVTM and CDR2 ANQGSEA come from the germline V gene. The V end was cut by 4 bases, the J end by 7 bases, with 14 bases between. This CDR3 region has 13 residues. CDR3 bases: TGCAGCGTTGTAACGGGAGAGAGGAATGAGCAGTTCTTC. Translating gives CSVVTGERNEQFF.